This T cell receptor (beta chain) was documented in a study of glioma-infiltrating T cells. The V gene's germline CDR1 is SGHAT and CDR2 FQDESV (reference sequence). V was cut by 3 bases and J by 3 bases, with 12 bases left in between. The CDR3 loop spans 14 amino acids. Using RNA template, CDR3s of TCR alpha and beta were amplified with iRepertoire arm-PCR. MiXCR was run by TCRdb on the multiplex PCR reads, yielding one entry per CDR3 protein. Here the sample spans approximately 89,000 distinct CDR3 sequences, less than 30% being singletons. This sequence joins TRBV11-1 and TRBJ2-7; TRBD1 is a possible D gene (6 bases). This receptor was obtained from a human donor with low-grade glioma or glioblastoma, undergoing nonglioma brain surgery, or in good health (not recorded which). Input material: glioma tissue, nonneoplastic brain tissue, or PBMCs (not recorded which). This CDR3 is CASSLRGIGYEQYF. CDR3 DNA: TGTGCCAGCAGCTTGAGGGGGATAGGCTACGAGCAGTACTTC.